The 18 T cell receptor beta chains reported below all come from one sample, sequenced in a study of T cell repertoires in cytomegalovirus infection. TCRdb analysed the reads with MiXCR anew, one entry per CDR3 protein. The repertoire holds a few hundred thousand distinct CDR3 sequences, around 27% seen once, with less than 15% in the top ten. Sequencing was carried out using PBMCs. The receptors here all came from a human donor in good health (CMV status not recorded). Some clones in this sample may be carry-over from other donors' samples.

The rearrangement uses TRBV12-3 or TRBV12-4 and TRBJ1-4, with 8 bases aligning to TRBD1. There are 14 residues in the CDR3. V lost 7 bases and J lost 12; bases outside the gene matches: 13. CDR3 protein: CASKKQGGHGELFF. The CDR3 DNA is TGTGCCAGCAAGAAACAGGGGGGCCACGGGGAACTGTTTTTT.

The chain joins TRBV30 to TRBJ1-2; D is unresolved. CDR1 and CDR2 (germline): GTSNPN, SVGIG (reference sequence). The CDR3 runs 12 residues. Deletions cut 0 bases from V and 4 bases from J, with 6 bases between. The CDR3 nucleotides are TGTGCCTGGAGTGTTGGGGTCTATGGCTACACCTTC. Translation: CAWSVGVYGYTF.

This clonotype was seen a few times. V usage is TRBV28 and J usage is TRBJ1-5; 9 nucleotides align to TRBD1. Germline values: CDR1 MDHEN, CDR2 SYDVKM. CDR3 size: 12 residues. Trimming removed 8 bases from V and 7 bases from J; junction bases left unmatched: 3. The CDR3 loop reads CASGTGKQPQHF. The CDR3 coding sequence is TGTGCCAGCGGGACAGGGAAACAGCCCCAGCATTTT.

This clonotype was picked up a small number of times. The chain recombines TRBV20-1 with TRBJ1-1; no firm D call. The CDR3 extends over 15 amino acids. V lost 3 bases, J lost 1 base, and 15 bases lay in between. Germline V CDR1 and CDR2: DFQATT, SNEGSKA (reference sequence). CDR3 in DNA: TGCAGTGCTAGGGGCCAACAGTCCCAGAACACTGAAGCTTTCTTT. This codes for CSARGQQSQNTEAFF.

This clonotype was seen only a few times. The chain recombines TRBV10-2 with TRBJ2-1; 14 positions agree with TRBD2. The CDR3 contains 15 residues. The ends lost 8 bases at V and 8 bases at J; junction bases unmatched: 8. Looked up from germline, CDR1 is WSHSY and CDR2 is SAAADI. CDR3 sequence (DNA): TGCGCCAGCGGGGGACTAGCGGGAGAGGTTGATGAGCAGTTCTTC. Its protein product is CASGGLAGEVDEQFF.

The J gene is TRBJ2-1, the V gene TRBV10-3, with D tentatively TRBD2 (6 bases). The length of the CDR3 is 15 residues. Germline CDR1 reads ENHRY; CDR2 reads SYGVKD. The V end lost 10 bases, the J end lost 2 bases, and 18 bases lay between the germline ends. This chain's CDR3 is CATTEGGHAYNEQFF. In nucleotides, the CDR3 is TGTGCCACCACGGAGGGCGGTCATGCCTACAATGAGCAGTTCTTC.

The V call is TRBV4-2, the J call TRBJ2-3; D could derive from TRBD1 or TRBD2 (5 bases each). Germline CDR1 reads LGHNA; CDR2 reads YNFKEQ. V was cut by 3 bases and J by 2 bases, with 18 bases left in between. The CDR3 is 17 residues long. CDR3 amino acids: CASSHDPVRGPTDTQYF. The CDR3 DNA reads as TGTGCCAGCAGCCACGATCCGGTGAGGGGCCCCACAGATACGCAGTATTTT.

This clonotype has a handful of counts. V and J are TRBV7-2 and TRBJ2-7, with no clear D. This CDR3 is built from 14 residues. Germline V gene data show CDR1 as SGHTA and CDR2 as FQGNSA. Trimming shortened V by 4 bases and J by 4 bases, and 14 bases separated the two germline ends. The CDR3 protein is CASSSGRIPYEQYF. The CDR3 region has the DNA TGTGCCAGCAGCTCTGGGCGAATACCTTACGAGCAGTACTTC. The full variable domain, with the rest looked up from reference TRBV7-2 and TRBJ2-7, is GAGVSQSPSNKVTEKGKDVELRCDPISGHTALYWYRQSLGQGLEFLIYFQGNSAPDKSGLPSDRFSAERTGGSVSTLTIQRTQQEDSAVYLCASSSGRIPYEQYFGPGTRLTVT.

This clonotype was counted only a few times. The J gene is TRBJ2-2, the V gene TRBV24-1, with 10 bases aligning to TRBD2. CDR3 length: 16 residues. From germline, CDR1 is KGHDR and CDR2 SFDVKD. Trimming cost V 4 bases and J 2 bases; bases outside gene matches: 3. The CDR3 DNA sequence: TGTGCCACCAGTGACAGCGGGAGGGGAAACACCGGGGAGCTGTTTTTT. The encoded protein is CATSDSGRGNTGELFF.

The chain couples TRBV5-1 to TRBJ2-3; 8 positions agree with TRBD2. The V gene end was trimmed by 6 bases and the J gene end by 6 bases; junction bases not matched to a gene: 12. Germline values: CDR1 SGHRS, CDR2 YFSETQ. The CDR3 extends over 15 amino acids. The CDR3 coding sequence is TGCGCCAGCACGACTACTAGCGGAGGGCCGGATACGCAGTATTTT. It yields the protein CASTTTSGGPDTQYF. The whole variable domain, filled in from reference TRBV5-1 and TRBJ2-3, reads KAGVTQTPRYLIKTRGQQVTLSCSPISGHRSVSWYQQTPGQGLQFLFEYFSETQRNKGNFPGRFSGRQFSNSRSEMNVSTLELGDSALYLCASTTTSGGPDTQYFGPGTRLTVL.

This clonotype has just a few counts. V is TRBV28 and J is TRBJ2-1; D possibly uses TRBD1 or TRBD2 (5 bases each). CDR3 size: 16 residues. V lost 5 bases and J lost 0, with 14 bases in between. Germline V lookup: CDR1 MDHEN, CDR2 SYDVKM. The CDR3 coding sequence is TGTGCCAGCAGTACCGGGACGGAGAGCTCCTACAATGAGCAGTTCTTC. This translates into CASSTGTESSYNEQFF. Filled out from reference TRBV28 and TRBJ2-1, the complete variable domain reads DVKVTQSSRYLVKRTGEKVFLECVQDMDHENMFWYRQDPGLGLRLIYFSYDVKMKEKGDIPEGYSVSREKKERFSLILESASTNQTSMYLCASSTGTESSYNEQFFGPGTRLTVL.

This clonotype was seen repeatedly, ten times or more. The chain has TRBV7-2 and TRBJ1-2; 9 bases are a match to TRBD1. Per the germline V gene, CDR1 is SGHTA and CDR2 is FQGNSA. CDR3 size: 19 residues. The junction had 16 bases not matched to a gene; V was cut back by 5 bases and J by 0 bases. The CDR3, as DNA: TGTGCCAGCAGCACCCGGGACAGGGAAAGAATTAGGGCTAACTATGGCTACACCTTC. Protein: CASSTRDRERIRANYGYTF.

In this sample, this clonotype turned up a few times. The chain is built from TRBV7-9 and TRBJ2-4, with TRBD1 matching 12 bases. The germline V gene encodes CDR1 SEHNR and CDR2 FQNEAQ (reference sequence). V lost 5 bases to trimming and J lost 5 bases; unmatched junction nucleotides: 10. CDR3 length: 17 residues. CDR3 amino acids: CASSPFRDRGLENIQYF. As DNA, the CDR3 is TGTGCCAGCAGCCCGTTTAGGGACAGGGGGCTTGAAAACATTCAGTACTTC.

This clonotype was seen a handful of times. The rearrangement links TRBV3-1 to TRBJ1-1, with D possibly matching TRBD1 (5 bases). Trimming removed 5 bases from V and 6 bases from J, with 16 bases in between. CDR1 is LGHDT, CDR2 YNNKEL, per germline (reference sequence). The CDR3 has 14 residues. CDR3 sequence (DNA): TGTGCCAGCAGCGACAGTGGGGGGGGATCTGAAGCTTTCTTT. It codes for CASSDSGGGSEAFF.

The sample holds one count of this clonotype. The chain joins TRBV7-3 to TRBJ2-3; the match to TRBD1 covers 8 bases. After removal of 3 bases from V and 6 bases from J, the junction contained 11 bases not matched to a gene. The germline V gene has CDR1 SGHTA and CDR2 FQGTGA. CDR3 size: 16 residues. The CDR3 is CASSLADRAAGDTQYF. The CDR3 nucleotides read TGTGCCAGCAGCTTGGCGGACAGGGCGGCGGGGGATACGCAGTATTTT. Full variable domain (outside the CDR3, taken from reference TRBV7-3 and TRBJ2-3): GAGVSQTPSNKVTEKGKYVELRCDPISGHTALYWYRQSLGQGPEFLIYFQGTGAADDSGLPNDRFFAVRPEGSVSTLKIQRTERGDSAVYLCASSLADRAAGDTQYFGPGTRLTVL.

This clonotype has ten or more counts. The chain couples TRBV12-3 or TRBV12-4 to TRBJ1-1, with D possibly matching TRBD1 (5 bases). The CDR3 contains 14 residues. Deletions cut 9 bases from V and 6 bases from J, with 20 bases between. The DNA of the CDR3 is TGTGCCAGTCGAGGGGCCTCCCTTGTCGCTGAAGCTTTCTTT. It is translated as CASRGASLVAEAFF.

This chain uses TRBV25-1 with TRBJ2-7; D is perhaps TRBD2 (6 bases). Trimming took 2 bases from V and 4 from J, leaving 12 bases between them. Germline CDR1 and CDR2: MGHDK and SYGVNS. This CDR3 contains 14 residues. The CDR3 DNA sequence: TGTGCCAGCAGTGAACCGGGGACTGAGTACGAGCAGTACTTC. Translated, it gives CASSEPGTEYEQYF.

In DNA form, the CDR3 reads TGTGCCACCAAACGTATCGCTGAAGCTTTCTTT. As protein: CATKRIAEAFF. This rearrangement joins TRBV28 to TRBJ1-1, with D unresolved. Looked up from germline, CDR1 is MDHEN and CDR2 is SYDVKM. The CDR3 has 11 residues. V lost 10 bases, J lost 6 bases, and 12 bases lay in between.